Included here is one T cell receptor (beta chain) sequence, with context. Its antigen is currently unknown. The data derive from a study of cytomegalovirus exposure and HLA in healthy donors. Across the whole study: Per a later analysis, the approximately 690 first-cohort and 95 to 150 validation repertoires shared one platform. General observations from the study: Altogether, 150 to 200 TCR beta chains were recorded as cytomegalovirus-associated. High sensitivity and specificity were reportedly achieved when the classifier diagnosed cytomegalovirus status.

This CDR3 spans 16 amino acids. Germline V gene sequence: CDR1 SEHNR, CDR2 FQNEAQ (reference sequence). The trim removed 5 bases at V and 8 bases at J, leaving 14 bases unmatched. Assay: immunoSEQ multiplex PCR; the TCRdb copy retains only in-frame clones and omits some. The sample consists of about 280,000 clones, over 75% of them appearing once. The receptor comes from a woman between 18 and 30 years old in good health and CMV-seronegative. The genes are TRBV7-9 and TRBJ1-2; 10 bases align to TRBD1. Source material: PBMCs. The CDR3 sequence is CASSGTGEGTDGGYTF. CDR3 DNA sequence: TGTGCCAGCAGCGGGACAGGGGAGGGGACCGATGGCGGCTACACCTTC.